The 23 T cell receptor beta chains listed next were all sequenced from one sample in a study of Ad26.COV2.S vaccination and SARS-CoV-2 variants. The treatment denotes: 19 received Ad26.COV2.S at low or high dose, single or two shots; about 5 received placebo; per-sample allocation not given. The study sampled participants on day 63 after the first vaccine or placebo injection. Assay: immunoSEQ multiplex PCR; the TCRdb copy retains only in-frame clones and omits some. In the table there are roughly 400,000 clones, 89% of which are singletons. The material sequenced was peripheral blood, taken in a trial of Ad26.COV2.S vaccine versus placebo. All receptors derive from a person between 18 and 65 years old who received the Ad26.COV2.S COVID-19 vaccine or a placebo.

This sequence joins TRBV5-1 and TRBJ2-2; D may correspond to TRBD1 or TRBD2 (5 bases each). Deletions cut 4 bases from V and 2 bases from J, with 18 bases between. The germline CDR1 and CDR2 sequences are SGHRS and YFSETQ. This CDR3 region has 17 residues. The CDR3 DNA reads TGCGCCAGCAGCCGATCAAGGGCCGGGGCCAACACCGGGGAGCTGTTTTTT. It codes for CASSRSRAGANTGELFF.

This sequence joins TRBV29-1 and TRBJ1-2; no definite D call. V was clipped by 2 bases and J by 0 bases, with 4 bases between them. This CDR3 region has 12 residues. Germline values: CDR1 SQVTM, CDR2 ANQGSEA. The CDR3 nucleotides are TGCAGCGTTGAACTCTCTAACTATGGCTACACCTTC. Residues: CSVELSNYGYTF.

This sequence joins TRBV30 and TRBJ2-1, with 14 bases aligning to TRBD2. The V gene's germline CDR1 is GTSNPN and CDR2 SVGIG (reference sequence). This CDR3 region has 15 residues. The V and J ends lost 4 bases and 8 bases, in that order; junction bases with no gene match: 7. The CDR3: CAWIMGTSGSDEQFF. CDR3 coding DNA: TGTGCCTGGATCATGGGGACTAGCGGGAGCGATGAGCAGTTCTTC.

The chain uses TRBV6-2 or TRBV6-3 and TRBJ2-7, with D possibly called TRBD1 or TRBD2 (6 bases each). The CDR3 has 15 amino acids. Germline V gene sequence: CDR1 MNHEY, CDR2 SVGEGT. V gave up 2 bases and J gave up 2 bases, with 13 bases separating them. The CDR3 spells CASSYDRRGTYEQYF. The CDR3 DNA follows: TGTGCCAGCAGTTACGACAGGCGGGGTACCTACGAGCAGTACTTC.

The chain is built from TRBV11-2 and TRBJ2-3, with TRBD2 matching 8 bases. J gave up 5 bases and V 3 bases, and 7 bases lay outside the gene matches. This CDR3 comprises 15 residues. Germline-derived CDR1 and CDR2 are SGHAT and FQNNGV. For the CDR3, the DNA is TGTGCCAGCAGCTTGCAGCCGGGACTAGAAGATACGCAGTATTTT. This sequence encodes CASSLQPGLEDTQYF.

This clone was seen only once. This chain connects TRBV27 to TRBJ2-2, with D unclear. CDR3 size: 15 residues. The germline gives CDR1 MNHEY, CDR2 SMNVEV (reference sequence). The ends were cut back, 2 bases at V and 0 bases at J, with 7 bases in the middle. CDR3 DNA: TGTGCCAGCAGTTTAGTCTACCCGAACACCGGGGAGCTGTTTTTT. Protein sequence: CASSLVYPNTGELFF.

The chain employs TRBV10-1 and TRBJ2-3, with TRBD2 identical over 7 bases. From germline, CDR1 is WNHNN and CDR2 SYGVQD (reference sequence). Losses at the gene ends were 3 bases for V and 3 bases for J; bases not matched to a gene: 9. CDR3 length: 16 residues. In DNA, the CDR3 is TGCGCCAGCAGTGATCGCGGTCGGCGGGGGACAGATACGCAGTATTTT. This codes for CASSDRGRRGTDTQYF.

This clone was detected a few times. The chain employs TRBV7-2 and TRBJ1-6; D possibly corresponds to TRBD1 (5 bases). The CDR3 totals 15 residues. Germline CDR1 reads SGHTA; CDR2 reads FQGNSA. The V end lost 5 bases, the J end lost 0 bases, and 8 bases lay between the germline ends. The CDR3 DNA reads as TGTGCCAGCAGCCCCCAGGGCTCCTATAATTCACCCCTCCACTTT. Translated: CASSPQGSYNSPLHF.

The chain uses TRBV29-1 and TRBJ1-1; 8 bases are a match to TRBD1. CDR1 is SQVTM and CDR2 is ANQGSEA in the germline V gene. Trimming removed 6 bases from V and 4 bases from J; junction bases left unmatched: 4. The CDR3 is 12 residues long. CDR3: CSVGQVSTEAFF. CDR3 DNA sequence: TGCAGCGTGGGACAGGTAAGCACTGAAGCTTTCTTT.

This clone was found a few times. This chain uses TRBV7-8 with TRBJ1-2; perhaps TRBD1 as D (5 bases). The germline V gene encodes CDR1 SGHVS and CDR2 FQNEAQ. V gave up 5 bases and J gave up 8 bases, with 18 bases separating them. This CDR3 region has 14 residues. DNA of the CDR3: TGTGCCAGCAGCGTAACTGGGGCCTTAGAGGGCTACACCTTC. This translates into CASSVTGALEGYTF.

This clone occurred once. The DNA for the CDR3 is TGTGCCAGCTCAACTCAGAAGGGACTTCGGTACGAGCAGTACTTC. It translates to CASSTQKGLRYEQYF. This chain uses TRBV18 with TRBJ2-7; perhaps TRBD2 as D (6 bases). The CDR3 sequence is 15 residues long. Trimming removed 5 bases from V and 4 bases from J, with 18 bases in between. Per germline, CDR1 KGHSH and CDR2 LQKENI.

The chain couples TRBV19 to TRBJ1-2; D may be TRBD1 (5 bases). Trimming stripped 7 bases from V and 0 bases from J, with 15 bases between. The germline V gene encodes CDR1 LNHDA and CDR2 SQIVND (reference sequence). The CDR3 spans 15 residues. The CDR3 nucleotides read TGTGCCAGTACCCAAGACCAGGGCACTAACTATGGCTACACCTTC. Translated: CASTQDQGTNYGYTF.

This chain connects TRBV19 to TRBJ1-4, with D unresolved. Germline assignment: CDR1 LNHDA and CDR2 SQIVND (reference sequence). The V end lost 4 bases, the J end lost 5 bases, and 8 bases lay between the germline ends. The CDR3 loop spans 13 amino acids. The CDR3 coding sequence is TGTGCCAGTAGTAGGCAGGCGAATGAAAAACTGTTTTTT. Protein product: CASSRQANEKLFF.

The rearrangement joins TRBV11-2 to TRBJ2-7, with 8 bases matching TRBD2. CDR3 length: 14 residues. Germline CDR1 is SGHAT and CDR2 is FQNNGV. Germline trimming cut 5 bases from V and 5 bases from J; bases unmatched to any gene: 8. CDR3 sequence: CASSATGGGHEQYF. CDR3 sequence (DNA): TGTGCCAGCAGCGCTACGGGAGGGGGACACGAGCAGTACTTC.

This clone was detected only once. This chain's CDR3 is CASCISGRAYEQYF. The DNA of the CDR3 is TGTGCCAGCTGTATTAGCGGGAGGGCTTACGAGCAGTACTTC. V gene TRBV28 combines with J gene TRBJ2-7; 11 bases agree with TRBD2. The germline V gene encodes CDR1 MDHEN and CDR2 SYDVKM. J lost 4 bases, V lost 8 bases, and 7 bases had no gene match. The CDR3 runs to 14 residues.

The V gene is TRBV7-9, the J gene TRBJ1-1, with 7 bases lining up with TRBD1. The CDR3 has 15 amino acids. Losses at the gene ends were 3 bases for V and 1 base for J; bases not matched to a gene: 5. Per germline, CDR1 SEHNR and CDR2 FQNEAQ (reference sequence). The CDR3 reads CASSFGQAQNTEAFF. Written as DNA, the CDR3 is TGTGCCAGCAGCTTTGGACAGGCCCAGAACACTGAAGCTTTCTTT.

This sequence joins TRBV5-1 and TRBJ2-1; TRBD1 matches at 9 bases. The CDR3 extends over 14 amino acids. V lost 0 bases and J lost 8; bases outside the gene matches: 3. Germline V lookup: CDR1 SGHRS, CDR2 YFSETQ. The CDR3 nucleotides are TGCGCCAGCAGCTTGGCCACAGGGGGCGATGAGCAGTTCTTC. Amino acid sequence: CASSLATGGDEQFF.

Regarding this clone: A read error may produce the germline difference seen at one junction end. V usage is TRBV11-3 and J usage is TRBJ2-1; 11 bases are a match to TRBD2. Germline values: CDR1 SGHNT, CDR2 YENEEA. This CDR3 has 14 amino acids. The CDR3 DNA reads TGTGCCAGCAGCCGACTAGCGGGATGTTTCCCGGGGATCTTC. It codes for CASSRLAGCFPGIF. The full variable domain, its missing parts supplied by reference TRBV11-3 and TRBJ2-1, is EAGVVQSPRYKIIEKKQPVAFWCNPISGHNTLYWYLQNLGQGPELLIRYENEEAVDDSQLPKDRFSAERLKGVDSTLKIQPAELGDSAVYLCASSRLAGCFPGIFGPGTRLTVL.

The J gene is TRBJ1-1, the V gene TRBV7-8; D gene unclear. There are 14 residues in the CDR3. Germline lookup yields CDR1 SGHVS and CDR2 FQNEAQ. Trimming pared 5 bases from V and 0 bases from J, leaving 10 bases between. The CDR3 DNA follows: TGTGCCAGCAGCAAAGCGGCGCTGAACACTGAAGCTTTCTTT. It translates to CASSKAALNTEAFF. The variable domain in full, with the rest retrieved from reference TRBV7-8 and TRBJ1-1, is GAGVSQSPRYKVAKRGQDVALRCDPISGHVSLFWYQQALGQGPEFLTYFQNEAQLDKSGLPSDRFFAERPEGSVSTLKIQRTQQEDSAVYLCASSKAALNTEAFFGQGTRLTVV.

The chain has TRBV19 and TRBJ2-7; weak D call: TRBD1 (7 bases). V lost 7 bases and J 6 bases, leaving 22 bases between the germline ends. Germline V CDR1 and CDR2: LNHDA, SQIVND (reference sequence). There are 15 residues in the CDR3. The CDR3 region has the DNA TGTGCCAGTACCCGGAGGGGGCAGGGGCCCTCCGAGCAGTACTTC. Protein sequence: CASTRRGQGPSEQYF.

This clone was found once. This chain joins TRBV9 and TRBJ2-1; D is undetermined. The CDR3 is made up of 12 amino acids. The V and J ends lost 2 bases and 10 bases respectively, with 10 bases between them. CDR1 is SGDLS, CDR2 YYNGEE, per germline. This CDR3 reads CASSVDLGEQFF. In DNA form, the CDR3 reads TGTGCCAGCAGCGTCGACCTTGGAGAGCAGTTCTTC. The whole variable domain, remainder taken from reference TRBV9 and TRBJ2-1, is DSGVTQTPKHLITATGQRVTLRCSPRSGDLSVYWYQQSLDQGLQFLIQYYNGEERAKGNILERFSAQQFPDLHSELNLSSLELGDSALYFCASSVDLGEQFFGPGTRLTVL.

The chain employs TRBV29-1 and TRBJ1-1; D might be TRBD1 (6 bases). This CDR3 has 13 residues. Between the trimmed V and J ends, which lost 8 bases and 2 bases, there was a span of 15 bases. The V gene's germline CDR1 is SQVTM and CDR2 ANQGSEA. The CDR3 DNA reads TGCAGCACCTTTGACAGGCGAAACACTGAAGCTTTCTTT. Its translation is CSTFDRRNTEAFF.

The genes are TRBV7-8 and TRBJ2-2, with D possibly called TRBD1 or TRBD2 (7 bases each). The CDR3 consists of 16 residues. Per germline, CDR1 SGHVS and CDR2 FQNEAQ. V was pared by 5 bases and J by 3 bases, with 16 bases between. CDR3 residues: CASSPRQGGYTGELFF. For the CDR3, the DNA is TGTGCCAGCAGCCCGAGACAGGGAGGGTACACCGGGGAGCTGTTTTTT. Based on the CDR3 plus reference TRBV7-8 and TRBJ2-2, the full variable domain is GAGVSQSPRYKVAKRGQDVALRCDPISGHVSLFWYQQALGQGPEFLTYFQNEAQLDKSGLPSDRFFAERPEGSVSTLKIQRTQQEDSAVYLCASSPRQGGYTGELFFGEGSRLTVL.